These T cell receptor beta chains were read from a single sample in a study of shared clonotypes between healthy human individuals. Some clones are missing from TCRdb's copy, which holds only in-frame ones; the method was immunoSEQ multiplex PCR. The sample consists of about 2.3 million clones, over 85% of them appearing once. Sequenced material: naive CD4+ T cells from PBMCs. These receptors came from a man between 18 and 35 years old in good health. Some clones in this sample may be carry-over from other donors' samples. Both conserved end residues are part of each CDR3. Fields, in order: D gene, CDR3 length, J gene, V gene, clone size, CDR3 protein, CDR3 DNA. D genes are given only for firm matches. Where a row states a size, it is once, few, many or the class of an expanded clone; other rows omit it.

>TRBD1|13|TRBJ1-1|TRBV5-1|.
CASSPQGGTEAFF
TGCGCCAGCAGTCCTCAGGGGGGCACTGAAGCTTTCTTT
>TRBD1|13|TRBJ1-5|TRBV7-9|.
CASSLDRGQPQHF
TGTGCCAGCAGCTTAGACAGGGGGCAGCCCCAGCATTTT
>.|16|TRBJ2-2|TRBV5-4|.
CASSLQVRTNTGELFF
TGTGCCAGCAGCTTACAAGTCCGGACGAACACCGGGGAGCTGTTTTTT
>.|14|TRBJ1-1|TRBV25-1|few
CASSVAGGNTEAFF
TGTGCCAGCAGTGTGGCAGGAGGGAACACTGAAGCTTTCTTT
>TRBD1|15|TRBJ2-5|TRBV9|.
CASTMGQGAGETQYF
TGTGCCAGCACGATGGGCCAGGGGGCTGGGGAGACCCAGTACTTC
>TRBD2|13|TRBJ2-7|TRBV7-9|.
CASSLAGGREQYF
TGTGCCAGCAGCCTAGCGGGAGGTCGCGAGCAGTACTTC
>TRBD2|15|TRBJ2-5|TRBV6-6|.
CASSPGTSGRETQYF
TGTGCCAGCAGCCCTGGGACTAGCGGGCGGGAGACCCAGTACTTC
>TRBD1|13|TRBJ2-3|TRBV5-1|.
CASRTGGPDTQYF
TGCGCCAGCAGGACAGGGGGCCCAGATACGCAGTATTTT
>.|16|TRBJ2-1|TRBV5-1|once
CASSWGLGIRFYEQFF
TGCGCCAGCAGCTGGGGCTTAGGTATTAGATTCTATGAGCAGTTCTTC
>.|12|TRBJ1-2|TRBV5-1|.
CASSLPGYGYTF
TGCGCCAGCAGCTTACCGGGCTATGGCTACACCTTC
>TRBD2|16|TRBJ2-7|TRBV5-1|.
CASSFDGTSGTYEQYF
TGCGCCAGCAGCTTCGACGGGACTAGCGGAACCTACGAGCAGTACTTC
>TRBD1|15|TRBJ1-2|TRBV6-5|.
CASSPGTGRNYGYTF
TGTGCCAGCAGCCCAGGGACAGGAAGAAACTATGGCTACACCTTC
>.|13|TRBJ1-6|TRBV25-1|.
CASRGSYNSPLHF
TGTGCCAGCAGGGGGTCCTATAATTCACCCCTCCACTTT
>.|13|TRBJ2-5|TRBV27|once
CASSYGGLETQYF
TGTGCCAGCAGTTATGGGGGCCTCGAGACCCAGTACTTC
>.|15|TRBJ1-5|TRBV27|.
CASSGALGGSQPQHF
TGTGCCAGCAGTGGGGCGTTAGGAGGAAGTCAGCCCCAGCATTTT
>.|16|TRBJ2-7|TRBV5-1|.
CASSLGTESWGYEQYF
TGCGCCAGCAGCTTGGGTACCGAGAGCTGGGGCTACGAGCAGTACTTC
>TRBD2|13|TRBJ2-7|TRBV6-5|few
CASSLAGGYEQYF
TGTGCCAGCTCCTTAGCGGGGGGTTACGAGCAGTACTTC
>.|17|TRBJ2-3|TRBV7-6|.
CASSPGPSRSPPDTQYF
TGTGCCAGCAGCCCAGGGCCTAGCCGAAGCCCCCCAGATACGCAGTATTTT
>TRBD1|16|TRBJ1-4|TRBV19|.
CASSTSWTGTNEKLFF
TGTGCCAGTAGTACCTCCTGGACAGGAACTAATGAAAAACTGTTTTTT
>TRBD1|12|TRBJ1-2|TRBV28|.
CASSSQGEGYTF
TGTGCCAGCAGTTCACAGGGGGAAGGCTACACCTTC
>.|15|TRBJ2-1|TRBV6-6|once
CASSIGGAAYNEQFF
TGTGCCAGCAGCATAGGGGGAGCGGCCTACAATGAGCAGTTCTTC
>TRBD2|16|TRBJ2-1|TRBV27|.
CASSRGAGGFYNEQFF
TGTGCCAGCAGCCGGGGGGCGGGAGGGTTCTACAATGAGCAGTTCTTC
>.|20|TRBJ2-7|TRBV21-1|.
CASRLCGGISRASGSYEQYF
TGTGCCAGCAGATTATGCGGGGGAATTTCTCGGGCTAGCGGGTCCTACGAGCAGTACTTC
>TRBD1|14|TRBJ1-2|TRBV6-1|.
CASSPQGASYGYTF
TGTGCCAGCAGTCCACAGGGGGCAAGCTATGGCTACACCTTC
>.|15|TRBJ2-1|TRBV28|.
CASTKLDRNKNEQFF
TGTGCCAGCACCAAATTAGACCGAAATAAAAATGAGCAGTTCTTC
>.|14|TRBJ1-2|TRBV19|few
CASSNDHRVYGYTF
TGTGCCAGTAGTAACGATCACAGGGTTTATGGCTACACCTTC
>TRBD1|16|TRBJ1-4|TRBV18|.
CASSPIVGTGNEKLFF
TGTGCCAGCTCACCAATCGTCGGGACAGGGAATGAAAAACTGTTTTTT
>.|13|TRBJ2-1|TRBV27|.
CASSLSWRFEQFF
TGTGCCAGCAGTTTATCTTGGCGATTTGAGCAGTTCTTC
>.|13|TRBJ2-3|TRBV7-6|.
CASSHPPTDTQYF
TGTGCCAGCAGCCACCCACCTACAGATACGCAGTATTTT
>TRBD1|15|TRBJ1-4|TRBV28|.
CASSSRTGGYEKLFF
TGTGCCAGCAGTTCCCGGACAGGGGGGTATGAAAAACTGTTTTTT
>TRBD2|15|TRBJ2-7|TRBV6-5|.
CATTNSGPGSYEQYF
TGTGCCACAACAAATAGCGGGCCAGGCTCCTACGAGCAGTACTTC
>.|12|TRBJ2-7|TRBV28|.
CASSLTRSEQYF
TGTGCCAGCAGTTTGACTAGATCCGAGCAGTACTTC
>TRBD1|13|TRBJ2-7|TRBV28|.
CASSFQGVYEQYF
TGTGCCAGCAGTTTTCAGGGGGTGTACGAGCAGTACTTC
>TRBD1|15|TRBJ2-3|TRBV19|.
CASRNRGFGTDTQYF
TGTGCCAGTAGAAACAGGGGGTTCGGCACAGATACGCAGTATTTT
>TRBD1|16|TRBJ2-3|TRBV18|.
CASSPLGTGGADTQYF
TGTGCCAGCTCACCGCTTGGGACAGGGGGGGCAGATACGCAGTATTTT
>.|15|TRBJ2-1|TRBV7-2|.
CASSLVRETPSEQFF
TGTGCCAGCAGCTTAGTCAGGGAGACCCCAAGTGAGCAGTTCTTC
>.|16|TRBJ2-1|TRBV9|.
CASSALATGGWSEQFF
TGTGCCAGCAGCGCCCTCGCGACAGGAGGGTGGAGTGAGCAGTTCTTC
>.|14|TRBJ1-6|TRBV4-1|.
CASSQAPANSPLHF
TGCGCCAGCAGCCAAGCCCCAGCCAATTCACCCCTCCACTTT
>TRBD1|16|TRBJ2-3|TRBV7-6|.
CASSRNNRGLTDTQYF
TGTGCCAGCAGCCGGAACAACAGGGGTTTAACCGATACGCAGTATTTT
>.|16|TRBJ1-2|TRBV25-1|.
CASSESEPTWGYGYTF
TGTGCCAGCAGTGAATCCGAACCGACCTGGGGCTATGGCTACACCTTC
>TRBD2|16|TRBJ2-7|TRBV7-6|.
CASSLIAGTKNYEQYF
TGTGCCAGCAGCTTAATTGCAGGGACTAAAAACTACGAGCAGTACTTC
>.|16|TRBJ2-5|TRBV7-2|.
CASSLNRGGVGETQYF
TGTGCCAGCAGCCTTAACAGGGGGGGAGTCGGGGAGACCCAGTACTTC
>.|14|TRBJ1-2|TRBV7-2|.
CASSPQGVGYGYTF
TGTGCCAGCAGCCCTCAAGGGGTCGGGTATGGCTACACCTTC
>TRBD1|14|TRBJ2-5|TRBV6-1|.
CASRSGTGEETQYF
TGTGCCAGCAGATCCGGGACAGGGGAAGAGACCCAGTACTTC
>.|15|TRBJ1-1|TRBV5-1|.
CASTRRDTENTEAFF
TGCGCCAGCACACGCCGGGACACCGAGAACACTGAAGCTTTCTTT
>.|15|TRBJ2-7|TRBV19|.
CASISRVRQYYEQYF
TGTGCCAGTATCTCACGGGTCAGGCAATACTACGAGCAGTACTTC
>TRBD2|16|TRBJ2-2|TRBV7-9|.
CASSLPLAGDPGELFF
TGTGCCAGCAGCCTCCCACTAGCGGGAGATCCCGGGGAGCTGTTTTTT
>.|15|TRBJ1-1|TRBV6-6|.
CASSLSDGRNTEAFF
TGTGCCAGCAGTCTATCCGACGGGAGAAACACTGAAGCTTTCTTT
>.|14|TRBJ1-4|TRBV27|.
CASSSPDRYEKLFF
TGTGCCAGCAGTTCCCCGGACCGCTACGAAAAACTGTTTTTT
>TRBD2|12|TRBJ2-1|TRBV19|.
CASMEREFEQFF
TGTGCCAGTATGGAGCGGGAGTTTGAGCAGTTCTTC
>.|16|TRBJ1-5|TRBV11-3|.
CASSLGVGVGNQPQHF
TGTGCCAGCAGCTTAGGGGTCGGTGTCGGCAATCAGCCCCAGCATTTT
>.|14|TRBJ2-4|TRBV5-3|.
CASLGRRPQNIQYF
TGTGCCAGCCTCGGGAGACGGCCCCAAAACATTCAGTACTTC
>TRBD2|13|TRBJ2-1|TRBV10-3|.
CAIRLAGSNEQFF
TGTGCCATAAGACTAGCGGGAAGCAATGAGCAGTTCTTC
>.|13|TRBJ1-2|TRBV28|.
CASSRGGPYGYTF
TGTGCCAGCAGTCGAGGAGGTCCGTATGGCTACACCTTC
>TRBD1|16|TRBJ1-2|TRBV28|.
CASSLTGTGVPRGYTF
TGTGCCAGCAGTTTGACCGGGACAGGTGTCCCCAGGGGCTACACCTTC